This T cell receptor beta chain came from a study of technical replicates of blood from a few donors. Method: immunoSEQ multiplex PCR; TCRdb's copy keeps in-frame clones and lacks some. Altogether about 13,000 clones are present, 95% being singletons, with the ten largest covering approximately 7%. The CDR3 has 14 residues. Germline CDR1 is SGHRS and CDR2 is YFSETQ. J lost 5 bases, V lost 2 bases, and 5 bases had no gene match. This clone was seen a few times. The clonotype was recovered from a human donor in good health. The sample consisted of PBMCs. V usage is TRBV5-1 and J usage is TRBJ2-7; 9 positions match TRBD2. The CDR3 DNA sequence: TGCGCCAGCAGCTTACTAGCGGGCCCAAACGAGCAGTACTTC. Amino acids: CASSLLAGPNEQYF.